This T cell receptor beta chain originates from a study of T cells expressing NK-cell markers. TCR beta cDNA was generated via 5'RACE template switching incorporating UMIs. TCRdb re-called the 5' RACE reads and gives one entry per CDR3 protein, without DNA. Its table lists hundreds of thousands of distinct CDR3 sequences. There are 16 residues in the CDR3. The germline V gene has CDR1 SGHTA and CDR2 FQGTGA. The rearrangement uses TRBV7-3 and TRBJ2-3; TCRdb calls TRBD2, which cannot be checked without DNA. This clonotype was obtained from a woman between 18 and 69 years old in good health. The specimen sequenced was blood T cells: a sorted CD56 or NKG2C T cell subset, CD4+ or CD8+ T cells, or bulk PBMC T cells (not recorded which). The CDR3 is CASSPPQGPDTDTQYF.